This T cell receptor (beta chain) comes out of a study of STAT3 mutations in large granular lymphocyte leukemia. The data were produced by immunoSEQ multiplex PCR, yet TCRdb's version contains in-frame clones alone and is incomplete. The sample lists roughly 38,000 clones; roughly 84% were seen once. V dropped 0 bases and J dropped 4 bases, with 5 bases sitting between them. The germline gives CDR1 GTSNPN, CDR2 SVGIG (reference sequence). The length of the CDR3 is 12 residues. Study results and limitations: Treatment regimens differed across patients between samplings. Every T-cell large granular lymphocyte leukemia patient had at least one immunodominant TCR beta clonotype. Persisting codominant clonotypes may have hidden a small pathogenic clone.

Turning to this clone: The antigen is not known.

This receptor was identified in a human donor with T large granular lymphocyte leukemia. Some clones in this sample may be carry-over from other donors' samples. The chain is built from TRBV30 and TRBJ2-3; D is uncertain. The sequenced sample was PBMCs. DNA for the CDR3: TGTGCCTGGAGTGTATTGGCAGATACGCAGTATTTT. Its protein is CAWSVLADTQYF.